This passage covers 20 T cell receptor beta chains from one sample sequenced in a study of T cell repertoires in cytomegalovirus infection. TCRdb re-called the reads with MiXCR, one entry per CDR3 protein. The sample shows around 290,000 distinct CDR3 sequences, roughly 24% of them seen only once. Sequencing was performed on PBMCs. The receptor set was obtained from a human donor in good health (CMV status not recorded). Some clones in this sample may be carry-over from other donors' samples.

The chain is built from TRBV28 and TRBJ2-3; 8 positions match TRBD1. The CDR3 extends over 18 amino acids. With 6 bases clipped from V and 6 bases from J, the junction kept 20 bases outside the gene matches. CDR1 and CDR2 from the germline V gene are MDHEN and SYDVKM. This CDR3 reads CASSLPSRQGMASDTQYF. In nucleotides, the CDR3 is TGTGCCAGCAGCCTACCTAGTCGACAGGGGATGGCGTCGGATACGCAGTATTTT.

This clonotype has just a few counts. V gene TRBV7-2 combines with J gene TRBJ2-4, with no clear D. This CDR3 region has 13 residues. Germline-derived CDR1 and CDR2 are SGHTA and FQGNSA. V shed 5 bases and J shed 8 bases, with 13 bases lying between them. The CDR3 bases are TGTGCCAGCAGCCCCCAGACAAGGGACATTCAGTACTTC. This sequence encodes CASSPQTRDIQYF.

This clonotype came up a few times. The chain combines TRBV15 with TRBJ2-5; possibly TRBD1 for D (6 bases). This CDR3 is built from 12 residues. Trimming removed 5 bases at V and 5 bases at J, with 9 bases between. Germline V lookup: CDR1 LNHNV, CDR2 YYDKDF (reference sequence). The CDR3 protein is CATSPQGETQYF. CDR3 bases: TGTGCCACCAGCCCTCAGGGGGAGACCCAGTACTTC. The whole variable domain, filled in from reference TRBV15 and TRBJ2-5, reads DAMVIQNPRYQVTQFGKPVTLSCSQTLNHNVMYWYQQKSSQAPKLLFHYYDKDFNNEADTPDNFQSRRPNTSFCFLDIRSPGLGDTAMYLCATSPQGETQYFGPGTRLLVL.

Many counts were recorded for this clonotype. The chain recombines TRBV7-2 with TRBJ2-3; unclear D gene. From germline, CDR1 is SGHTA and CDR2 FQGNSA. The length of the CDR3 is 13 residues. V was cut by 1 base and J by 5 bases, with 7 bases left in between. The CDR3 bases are TGTGCCAGCAGCTTAGTAAGGATAGATACGCAGTATTTT. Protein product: CASSLVRIDTQYF.

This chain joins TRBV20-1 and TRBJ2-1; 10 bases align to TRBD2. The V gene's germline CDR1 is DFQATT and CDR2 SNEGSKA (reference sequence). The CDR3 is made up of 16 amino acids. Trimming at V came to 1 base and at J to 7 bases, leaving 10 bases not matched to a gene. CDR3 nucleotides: TGCAGTGCTAGAGGAGGCGAAGCGGGGGGGCTTAATGAGCAGTTCTTC. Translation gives CSARGGEAGGLNEQFF.

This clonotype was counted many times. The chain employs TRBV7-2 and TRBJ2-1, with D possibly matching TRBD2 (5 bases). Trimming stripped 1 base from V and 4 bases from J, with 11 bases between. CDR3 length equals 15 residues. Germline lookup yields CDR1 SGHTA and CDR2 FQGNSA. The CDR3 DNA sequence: TGTGCCAGCAGCTTAGAAGGGAGAGGGTACAATGAGCAGTTCTTC. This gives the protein CASSLEGRGYNEQFF. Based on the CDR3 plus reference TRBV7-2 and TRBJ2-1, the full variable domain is GAGVSQSPSNKVTEKGKDVELRCDPISGHTALYWYRQSLGQGLEFLIYFQGNSAPDKSGLPSDRFSAERTGGSVSTLTIQRTQQEDSAVYLCASSLEGRGYNEQFFGPGTRLTVL.

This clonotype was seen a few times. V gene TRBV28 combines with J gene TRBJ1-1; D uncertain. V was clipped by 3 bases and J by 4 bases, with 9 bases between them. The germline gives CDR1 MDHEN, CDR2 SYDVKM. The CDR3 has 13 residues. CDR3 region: CASSLILPTEAFF. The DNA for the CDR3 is TGTGCCAGCAGTTTGATCCTGCCCACTGAAGCTTTCTTT.

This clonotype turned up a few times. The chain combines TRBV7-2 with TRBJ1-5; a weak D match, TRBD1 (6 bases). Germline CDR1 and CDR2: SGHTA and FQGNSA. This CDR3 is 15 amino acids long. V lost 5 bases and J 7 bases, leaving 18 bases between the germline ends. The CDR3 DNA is TGTGCCAGCAGCAGGACAGCGGAGGGGAGGCAGCCCCAGCATTTT. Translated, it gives CASSRTAEGRQPQHF.

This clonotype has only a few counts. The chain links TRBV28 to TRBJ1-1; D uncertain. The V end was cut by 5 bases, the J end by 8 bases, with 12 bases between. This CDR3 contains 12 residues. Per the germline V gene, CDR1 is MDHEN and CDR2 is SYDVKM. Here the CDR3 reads CASSLTNSEAFF. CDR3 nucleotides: TGTGCCAGCAGTCTTACCAACAGCGAAGCTTTCTTT. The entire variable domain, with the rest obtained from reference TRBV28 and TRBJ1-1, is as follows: DVKVTQSSRYLVKRTGEKVFLECVQDMDHENMFWYRQDPGLGLRLIYFSYDVKMKEKGDIPEGYSVSREKKERFSLILESASTNQTSMYLCASSLTNSEAFFGQGTRLTVV.

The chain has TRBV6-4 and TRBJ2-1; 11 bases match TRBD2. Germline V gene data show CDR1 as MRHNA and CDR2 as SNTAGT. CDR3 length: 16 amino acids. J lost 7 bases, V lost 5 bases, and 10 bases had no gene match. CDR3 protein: CASSTFSGRAVNEQFF. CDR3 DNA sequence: TGTGCCAGCAGTACCTTTAGCGGGAGGGCCGTAAATGAGCAGTTCTTC.

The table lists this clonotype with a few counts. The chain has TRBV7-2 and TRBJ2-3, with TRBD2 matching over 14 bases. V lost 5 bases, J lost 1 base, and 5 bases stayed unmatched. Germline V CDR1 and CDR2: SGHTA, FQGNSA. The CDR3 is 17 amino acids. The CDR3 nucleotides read TGTGCCAGCAGCCCCACGGGACTAGCGGGGGGCACAGATACGCAGTATTTT. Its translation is CASSPTGLAGGTDTQYF.

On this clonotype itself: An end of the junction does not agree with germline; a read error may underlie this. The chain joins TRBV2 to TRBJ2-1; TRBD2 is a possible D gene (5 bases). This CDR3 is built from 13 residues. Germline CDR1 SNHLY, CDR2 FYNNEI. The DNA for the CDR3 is TGTGCCAGCAGTGTGACTCAAGAGTCAAGGGAGCTCTTC. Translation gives CASSVTQESRELF. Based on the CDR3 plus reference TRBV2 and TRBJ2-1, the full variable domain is EPEVTQTPSHQVTQMGQEVILRCVPISNHLYFYWYRQILGQKVEFLVSFYNNEISEKSEIFDDQFSVERPDGSNFTLKIRSTKLEDSAMYFCASSVTQESRELFGPGTRLTVL.

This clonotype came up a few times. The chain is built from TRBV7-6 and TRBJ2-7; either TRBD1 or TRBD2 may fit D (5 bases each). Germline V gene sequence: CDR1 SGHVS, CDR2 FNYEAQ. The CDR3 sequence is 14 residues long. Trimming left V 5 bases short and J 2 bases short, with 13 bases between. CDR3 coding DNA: TGTGCCAGCAGCCTAGGGACGCCAGCCTACGAGCAGTACTTC. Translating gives CASSLGTPAYEQYF. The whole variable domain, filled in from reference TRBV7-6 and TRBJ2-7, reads GAGVSQSPRYKVTKRGQDVALRCDPISGHVSLYWYRQALGQGPEFLTYFNYEAQQDKSGLPNDRFSAERPEGSISTLTIQRTEQRDSAMYRCASSLGTPAYEQYFGPGTRLTVT.

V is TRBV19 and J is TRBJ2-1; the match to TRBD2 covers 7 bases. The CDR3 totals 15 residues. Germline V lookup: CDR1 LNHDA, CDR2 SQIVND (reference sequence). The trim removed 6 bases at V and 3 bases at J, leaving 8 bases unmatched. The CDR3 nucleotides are TGTGCCAGTAGCCAGACTAGCTTTGTCTACAATGAGCAGTTCTTC. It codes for CASSQTSFVYNEQFF.

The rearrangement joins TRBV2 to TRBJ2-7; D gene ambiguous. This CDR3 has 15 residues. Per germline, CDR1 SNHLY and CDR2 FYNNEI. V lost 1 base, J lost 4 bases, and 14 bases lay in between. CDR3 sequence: CASSEGRAPIYEQYF. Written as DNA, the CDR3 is TGTGCCAGCAGTGAAGGTCGAGCACCCATTTACGAGCAGTACTTC.

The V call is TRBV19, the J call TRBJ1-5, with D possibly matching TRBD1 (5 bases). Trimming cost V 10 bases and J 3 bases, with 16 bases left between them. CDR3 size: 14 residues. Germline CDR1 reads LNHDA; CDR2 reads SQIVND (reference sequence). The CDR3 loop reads CATRGPDYNQPQHF. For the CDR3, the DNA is TGTGCCACTAGGGGTCCCGATTACAATCAGCCCCAGCATTTT.

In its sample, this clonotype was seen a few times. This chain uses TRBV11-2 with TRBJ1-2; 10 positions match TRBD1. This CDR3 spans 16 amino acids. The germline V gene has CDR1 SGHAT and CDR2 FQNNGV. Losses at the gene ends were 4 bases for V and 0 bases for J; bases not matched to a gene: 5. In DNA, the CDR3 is TGTGCCAGCAGCTCACTAGACAGGGGGCCTAACTATGGCTACACCTTC. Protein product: CASSSLDRGPNYGYTF.

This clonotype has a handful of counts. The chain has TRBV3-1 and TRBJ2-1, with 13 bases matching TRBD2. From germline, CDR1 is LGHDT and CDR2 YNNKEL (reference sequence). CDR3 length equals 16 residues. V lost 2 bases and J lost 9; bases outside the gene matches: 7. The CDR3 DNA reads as TGTGCCAGCAGCCAAACCGGTGGGACTAGCGGGGTTGAGCAGTTCTTC. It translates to CASSQTGGTSGVEQFF.

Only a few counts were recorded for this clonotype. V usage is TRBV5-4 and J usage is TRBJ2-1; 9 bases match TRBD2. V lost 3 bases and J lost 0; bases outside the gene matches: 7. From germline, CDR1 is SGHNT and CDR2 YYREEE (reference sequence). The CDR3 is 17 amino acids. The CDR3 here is CASSSQTSGTSYNEQFF. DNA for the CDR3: TGTGCCAGCAGCTCACAGACTAGCGGAACCTCCTACAATGAGCAGTTCTTC.

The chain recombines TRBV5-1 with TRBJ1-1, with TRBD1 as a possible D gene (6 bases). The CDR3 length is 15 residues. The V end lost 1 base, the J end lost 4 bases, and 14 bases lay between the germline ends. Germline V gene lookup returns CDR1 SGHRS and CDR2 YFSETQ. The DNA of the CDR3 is TGCGCCAGCAGCTTGAGTATAGGGGGAATCACTGAAGCTTTCTTT. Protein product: CASSLSIGGITEAFF. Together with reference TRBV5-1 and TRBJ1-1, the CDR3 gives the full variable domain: KAGVTQTPRYLIKTRGQQVTLSCSPISGHRSVSWYQQTPGQGLQFLFEYFSETQRNKGNFPGRFSGRQFSNSRSEMNVSTLELGDSALYLCASSLSIGGITEAFFGQGTRLTVV.